The 4 T cell receptor beta chains below were found in one sample sequenced in a study of T cells in Graves' hyperthyroidism and ophthalmopathy. RNA transcripts gave rise to amplified TCR beta CDR3 regions. An initial round of RT-PCR targeting the TCR CDR3 relied on the HTBI primer set. Each CDR3 protein gets one entry after TCRdb re-called the multiplex PCR reads with MiXCR. The data show fewer than 850,000 distinct CDR3 sequences, with roughly 17% seen just once and less than 20% held by the top ten. Sample: blood. The receptors shown here come from a man between 45 and 60 years old with Graves' hyperthyroidism.

The sample holds many counts of this clonotype. The CDR3 spells CASSKTGDPLNTGELFF. The CDR3 DNA sequence: TGTGCCAGCAGTAAGACAGGTGACCCCCTGAACACCGGGGAGCTGTTTTTT. The chain employs TRBV7-9 and TRBJ2-2; tentative D call: TRBD1 (6 bases). The germline V and J ends were trimmed by 6 bases and 1 base, with 18 bases remaining between them. The CDR3 sequence is 17 residues long. Germline V gene data show CDR1 as SEHNR and CDR2 as FQNEAQ (reference sequence).

For this clonotype: This CDR3 is missing its conserved last phenylalanine or tryptophan, likely due to a read error. The chain joins TRBV19 to TRBJ2-1; 9 bases are a match to TRBD1. There are 15 residues in the CDR3. CDR1 LNHDA and CDR2 SQIVND come from the germline V gene (reference sequence). V was clipped by 6 bases and J by 7 bases; unmatched bases: 10. CDR3 protein: CASSDRDRVWNEQFL. CDR3 nucleotide sequence: TGTGCCAGTAGCGACCGGGACAGGGTTTGGAATGAGCAGTTCCTC.

This chain joins TRBV2 and TRBJ2-5; 14 bases fit TRBD2. Germline CDR1 and CDR2: SNHLY and FYNNEI. This CDR3 region has 17 residues. Trimming cost V 9 bases and J 4 bases; bases outside gene matches: 13. The CDR3 DNA follows: TGTGCCAGTGAGAGCGGACTAGCGGGAGGATCGGCAGAGACCCAGTACTTC. Translated: CASESGLAGGSAETQYF.

This clonotype was counted at least ten times. The chain carries TRBV7-2 and TRBJ1-5; D is undetermined. Trimming shortened V by 4 bases and J by 1 base, and 8 bases separated the two germline ends. Germline CDR1 SGHTA, CDR2 FQGNSA. The length of the CDR3 is 14 residues. CDR3 in amino acids: CASSSLVSNQPQHF. The CDR3 region has the DNA TGTGCCAGCAGCTCGCTGGTCAGCAATCAGCCCCAGCATTTT.